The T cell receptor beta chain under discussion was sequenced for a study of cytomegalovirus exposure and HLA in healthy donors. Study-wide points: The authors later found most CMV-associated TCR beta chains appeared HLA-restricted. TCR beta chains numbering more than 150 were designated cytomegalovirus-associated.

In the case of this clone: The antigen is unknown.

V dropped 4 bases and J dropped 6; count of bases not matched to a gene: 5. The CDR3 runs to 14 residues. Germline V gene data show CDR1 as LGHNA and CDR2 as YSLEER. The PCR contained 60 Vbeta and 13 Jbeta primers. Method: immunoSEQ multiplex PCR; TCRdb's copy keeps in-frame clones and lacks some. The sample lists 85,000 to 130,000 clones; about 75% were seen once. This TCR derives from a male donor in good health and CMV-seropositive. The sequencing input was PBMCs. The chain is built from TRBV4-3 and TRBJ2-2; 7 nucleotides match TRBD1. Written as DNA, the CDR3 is TGCGCCAGCAGCCCTATACAGGGGTCCGGGGAGCTGTTTTTT. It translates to CASSPIQGSGELFF.